The 28 T cell receptor beta chains reported below all come from one sample, sequenced in a study of technical replicates of blood from four donors. Sequencing used immunoSEQ multiplex PCR; TCRdb keeps in-frame clones, though not all of them. The sample lists about 80,000 clones; around 97% were seen once. The material sequenced was T cells isolated from PBMCs. The origin of the receptors is a human donor in good health.

The rearrangement uses TRBV5-1 and TRBJ2-3, with 7 bases matching TRBD2. The CDR3 has 15 amino acids. Germline loops: CDR1 SGHRS, CDR2 YFSETQ. After removal of 0 bases from V and 2 bases from J, the junction contained 3 bases not matched to a gene. The CDR3 loop reads CASSLEAGYTDTQYF. CDR3 bases: TGCGCCAGCAGCTTGGAAGCGGGGTACACAGATACGCAGTATTTT.

This clone was found once. V and J are TRBV11-2 and TRBJ2-1; 10 bases match TRBD1. The CDR3 is 14 amino acids. V shed 5 bases, J shed 9 bases, and the junction held 7 bases outside the gene matches. Germline lookup yields CDR1 SGHAT and CDR2 FQNNGV. The CDR3 is CASSMDRGASEQFF. The CDR3 coding sequence is TGTGCCAGCAGCATGGACAGGGGGGCTAGTGAGCAGTTCTTC.

The rearrangement uses TRBV7-8 and TRBJ2-1, with 8 bases that match TRBD2. The V gene end was trimmed by 5 bases and the J gene end by 1 base; junction bases not matched to a gene: 4. The germline gives CDR1 SGHVS, CDR2 FQNEAQ. The CDR3 runs 15 residues. The CDR3 protein is CASSPSGRSYNEQFF. The DNA of the CDR3 is TGTGCCAGCAGCCCCAGCGGGAGATCCTACAATGAGCAGTTCTTC.

J is TRBJ1-6 and V is TRBV7-9; perhaps TRBD1 as D (6 bases). V lost 6 bases to trimming and J lost 3 bases, with 18 bases between them. The V gene's germline CDR1 is SEHNR and CDR2 FQNEAQ (reference sequence). CDR3 length: 17 residues. The CDR3 spells CASSPPAGDRYNSPLHF. CDR3 sequence (DNA): TGTGCCAGCAGTCCACCCGCAGGGGACCGCTATAATTCACCCCTCCACTTT.

This chain uses TRBV19 with TRBJ2-4; possibly TRBD1 for D (6 bases). The V and J ends lost 1 base and 6 bases respectively, with 13 bases between them. Looked up from germline, CDR1 is LNHDA and CDR2 is SQIVND (reference sequence). The CDR3 consists of 15 residues. This CDR3 is CASSIGRTVRNIQYF. Here the CDR3 DNA reads TGTGCCAGTAGTATAGGTCGGACAGTGAGAAACATTCAGTACTTC.

The V gene is TRBV5-4, the J gene TRBJ2-3, with D possibly matching TRBD1 (5 bases). V dropped 4 bases and J dropped 0 bases, with 15 bases sitting between them. Germline assignment: CDR1 SGHNT and CDR2 YYREEE (reference sequence). The CDR3 is 16 residues long. The CDR3 spells CASSIDSTPSTDTQYF. The CDR3, as DNA: TGTGCCAGCAGCATAGACAGCACACCTAGCACAGATACGCAGTATTTT.

This chain links TRBV5-4 with TRBJ2-2; perhaps TRBD1 as D (6 bases). The V gene lost 4 bases and the J gene lost 5 bases, with 15 bases spanning the gap. This CDR3 spans 15 amino acids. The V gene's germline CDR1 is SGHNT and CDR2 YYREEE (reference sequence). The CDR3 reads CASSEYRVGTGELFF. As DNA, the CDR3 is TGTGCCAGCAGCGAATACAGGGTAGGAACCGGGGAGCTGTTTTTT. The full variable domain, completed using reference TRBV5-4 and TRBJ2-2, is ETGVTQSPTHLIKTRGQQVTLRCSSQSGHNTVSWYQQALGQGPQFIFQYYREEENGRGNFPPRFSGLQFPNYSSELNVNALELDDSALYLCASSEYRVGTGELFFGEGSRLTVL.

V is TRBV9 and J is TRBJ2-2; 7 positions match TRBD2. Trimming cost V 7 bases and J 0 bases; bases outside gene matches: 15. The CDR3 spans 18 residues. CDR1 is SGDLS and CDR2 is YYNGEE in the germline V gene. DNA of the CDR3: TGTGCCAGCGAAGATACAGCCGGGACTAAGGCGAACACCGGGGAGCTGTTTTTT. It translates to CASEDTAGTKANTGELFF.

This chain connects TRBV19 to TRBJ2-1, with 11 nucleotides matching TRBD2. Germline assignment: CDR1 LNHDA and CDR2 SQIVND (reference sequence). This CDR3 is built from 17 residues. V was clipped by 3 bases and J by 4 bases; unmatched bases: 8. The CDR3 DNA is TGTGCCAGTAGTATCGGAGAGCTAGCGGGGGGATACAATGAGCAGTTCTTC. Amino acids: CASSIGELAGGYNEQFF.

The genes are TRBV25-1 and TRBJ2-7; 10 nucleotides agree with TRBD2. The J segment lost 4 bases and the V segment lost 7 bases, leaving 13 bases of the junction unmatched. From germline, CDR1 is MGHDK and CDR2 SYGVNS. The CDR3 extends over 16 amino acids. CDR3 sequence reads: CASTDTSGRATYEQYF. CDR3 bases: TGTGCCAGCACCGATACCAGCGGGAGGGCCACTTACGAGCAGTACTTC.

This chain links TRBV5-6 with TRBJ1-6; D is perhaps TRBD1 (5 bases). The germline V gene has CDR1 SGHDT and CDR2 YYEEEE. Trimming pared 0 bases from V and 11 bases from J, leaving 12 bases between. The CDR3 totals 14 residues. CDR3 residues: CASSLGVGGTPLHF. For the CDR3, the DNA is TGTGCCAGCAGCTTGGGGGTGGGGGGTACACCCCTCCACTTT. Full variable domain (remainder filled in from reference TRBV5-6 and TRBJ1-6): DAGVTQSPTHLIKTRGQQVTLRCSPKSGHDTVSWYQQALGQGPQFIFQYYEEEERQRGNFPDRFSGHQFPNYSSELNVNALLLGDSALYLCASSLGVGGTPLHFGNGTRLTVT.

This rearrangement joins TRBV7-2 to TRBJ2-7, with 8 bases identical to TRBD1. Per germline, CDR1 SGHTA and CDR2 FQGNSA. CDR3 size: 14 residues. With V trimmed by 2 bases and J by 4 bases, 4 bases remained unmatched. For the CDR3, the DNA is TGTGCCAGCAGCTTAAGGACAGGGTTGTACGAGCAGTACTTC. It specifies CASSLRTGLYEQYF. The full variable domain, its missing parts supplied by reference TRBV7-2 and TRBJ2-7, is GAGVSQSPSNKVTEKGKDVELRCDPISGHTALYWYRQSLGQGLEFLIYFQGNSAPDKSGLPSDRFSAERTGGSVSTLTIQRTQQEDSAVYLCASSLRTGLYEQYFGPGTRLTVT.

This chain connects TRBV7-9 to TRBJ2-2, with D hard to call. V was clipped by 7 bases and J by 7 bases, with 16 bases between them. This CDR3 spans 14 amino acids. The germline V gene encodes CDR1 SEHNR and CDR2 FQNEAQ (reference sequence). CDR3 residues: CASMGQVGIGELFF. The CDR3 coding sequence is TGTGCCAGCATGGGTCAGGTGGGCATCGGGGAGCTGTTTTTT.

The count of this clone is one. CDR3 nucleotides: TGTGCCAGCAGCCAAGATTGGGCCCCTAATTCACCCCTCCACTTT. It encodes CASSQDWAPNSPLHF. The chain recombines TRBV14 with TRBJ1-6, with no clear D. From germline, CDR1 is SGHDN and CDR2 FVKESK. V shed 0 bases and J shed 6 bases, with 9 bases lying between them. This CDR3 spans 15 amino acids.

V usage is TRBV29-1 and J usage is TRBJ1-1; TRBD1 agrees at 9 bases. CDR3 length equals 14 residues. V was pared by 3 bases and J by 0 bases, with 2 bases of the junction left unmatched. Germline loops: CDR1 SQVTM, CDR2 ANQGSEA. CDR3 region: CSVEGTGLNTEAFF. CDR3 nucleotide sequence: TGCAGCGTTGAGGGGACAGGGCTGAACACTGAAGCTTTCTTT.

Written as DNA, the CDR3 is TGTGCCTGGAGTGTACTTCACAATGAGCAGTTCTTC. It is translated as CAWSVLHNEQFF. The chain carries TRBV30 and TRBJ2-1, with D uncertain. The CDR3 length is 12 residues. The V end was cut by 0 bases, the J end by 5 bases, with 5 bases between. Germline lookup yields CDR1 GTSNPN and CDR2 SVGIG (reference sequence).

V usage is TRBV10-3 and J usage is TRBJ2-5; D ambiguous. Per germline, CDR1 ENHRY and CDR2 SYGVKD. V lost 4 bases and J 1 base, leaving 13 bases between the germline ends. The CDR3 sequence is 15 residues long. CDR3 sequence reads: CAISGSNRSQETQYF. CDR3 in DNA: TGTGCCATCAGTGGGTCCAACAGATCCCAAGAGACCCAGTACTTC.

This rearrangement joins TRBV18 to TRBJ1-1; D may be TRBD1 (6 bases). Germline V gene lookup returns CDR1 KGHSH and CDR2 LQKENI. Trimming took off 6 bases at V and 3 bases at J, with 14 bases between the two ends. The CDR3 length is 14 residues. The CDR3 nucleotides are TGTGCCAGCTCCCCCGATACAGGGTACACTGAAGCTTTCTTT. Amino acids: CASSPDTGYTEAFF.

The chain links TRBV18 to TRBJ1-1, with 9 bases aligning to TRBD1. The CDR3 loop spans 17 amino acids. J lost 0 bases, V lost 1 base, and 6 bases had no gene match. Germline V gene sequence: CDR1 KGHSH, CDR2 LQKENI. The CDR3 DNA reads TGTGCCAGCTCACCACGACTAGGACAGGGGATGAACACTGAAGCTTTCTTT. Translating it yields CASSPRLGQGMNTEAFF.

The chain recombines TRBV5-4 with TRBJ2-2; D is undetermined. CDR3 length equals 14 residues. The ends were cut back, 0 bases at V and 0 bases at J, with 3 bases in the middle. From germline, CDR1 is SGHNT and CDR2 YYREEE (reference sequence). In DNA form, the CDR3 reads TGTGCCAGCAGCTTGGCTTCGAACACCGGGGAGCTGTTTTTT. Translation: CASSLASNTGELFF. Using reference TRBV5-4 and TRBJ2-2 for the parts outside the CDR3, the full variable domain is ETGVTQSPTHLIKTRGQQVTLRCSSQSGHNTVSWYQQALGQGPQFIFQYYREEENGRGNFPPRFSGLQFPNYSSELNVNALELDDSALYLCASSLASNTGELFFGEGSRLTVL.

The rearrangement links TRBV28 to TRBJ2-7; perhaps TRBD2 as D (5 bases). Per the germline V gene, CDR1 is MDHEN and CDR2 is SYDVKM. CDR3 length equals 16 residues. The ends were cut back, 1 base at V and 0 bases at J, with 13 bases in the middle. CDR3 in amino acids: CASSLFAGKSSYEQYF. The CDR3 bases are TGTGCCAGCAGTTTATTTGCGGGCAAAAGCTCCTACGAGCAGTACTTC.

The gene calls are TRBV5-1 and TRBJ1-2; 7 bases agree with TRBD1. V trimming: 4 bases; J trimming: 4 bases; junction bases outside the gene matches: 4. Germline V lookup: CDR1 SGHRS, CDR2 YFSETQ. This CDR3 spans 13 amino acids. The chain's CDR3 is CASSLQGFYGYTF. Here the CDR3 DNA reads TGCGCCAGCAGCCTACAGGGGTTCTATGGCTACACCTTC.

The V and J genes are TRBV6-1 and TRBJ2-7; 13 nucleotides agree with TRBD2. There are 24 residues in the CDR3. Germline-derived CDR1 and CDR2 are MNHNS and SASEGT. V was clipped by 2 bases and J by 5 bases; unmatched bases: 30. CDR3 sequence reads: CASSEPITGTSGVLVPFPRHEQYF. CDR3 sequence (DNA): TGTGCCAGCAGTGAACCCATAACCGGGACTAGCGGGGTCCTGGTCCCTTTTCCAAGACACGAGCAGTACTTC.

The chain carries TRBV5-4 and TRBJ2-5, with a possible D match to TRBD2 (6 bases). The V end lost 2 bases, the J end lost 3 bases, and 8 bases lay between the germline ends. Germline-derived CDR1 and CDR2 are SGHNT and YYREEE (reference sequence). The CDR3 sequence is 13 residues long. CDR3 sequence: CASSFWGEETQYF. The CDR3 nucleotides are TGTGCCAGCAGCTTTTGGGGGGAAGAGACCCAGTACTTC. Full variable domain (rest looked up from reference TRBV5-4 and TRBJ2-5): ETGVTQSPTHLIKTRGQQVTLRCSSQSGHNTVSWYQQALGQGPQFIFQYYREEENGRGNFPPRFSGLQFPNYSSELNVNALELDDSALYLCASSFWGEETQYFGPGTRLLVL.

V usage is TRBV7-3 and J usage is TRBJ1-1; 9 bases map to TRBD1. CDR1 and CDR2 (germline): SGHTA, FQGTGA. J gave up 7 bases and V 3 bases, and 3 bases lay outside the gene matches. The CDR3 extends over 13 amino acids. In DNA, the CDR3 is TGTGCCAGCAGCTTTGGGACAGGGAATGAAGCTTTCTTT. It specifies CASSFGTGNEAFF.

V gene TRBV27 combines with J gene TRBJ2-5, with 7 bases fitting TRBD1. V shed 4 bases, J shed 4 bases, and the junction held 9 bases outside the gene matches. Germline V gene sequence: CDR1 MNHEY, CDR2 SMNVEV (reference sequence). The CDR3 runs to 15 residues. The CDR3 reads CASSSLTQGRETQYF. The CDR3, as DNA: TGTGCCAGCAGTTCGTTAACACAGGGGAGAGAGACCCAGTACTTC.

J is TRBJ2-3 and V is TRBV11-1; D is unresolved. The V gene's germline CDR1 is SGHAT and CDR2 FQDESV (reference sequence). The CDR3 is 14 residues long. V lost 5 bases to trimming and J lost 4 bases, with 13 bases between them. The CDR3 here is CASSAFFGSDTQYF. The DNA for the CDR3 is TGTGCCAGCAGCGCGTTCTTCGGGTCAGATACGCAGTATTTT. Full variable domain (remainder filled in from reference TRBV11-1 and TRBJ2-3): EAEVAQSPRYKITEKSQAVAFWCDPISGHATLYWYRQILGQGPELLVQFQDESVVDDSQLPKDRFSAERLKGVDSTLKIQPAELGDSAMYLCASSAFFGSDTQYFGPGTRLTVL.

V usage is TRBV5-8 and J usage is TRBJ1-3; D is ambiguous. The germline V gene has CDR1 SGHTS and CDR2 YDEGEE. Trimming removed 1 base at V and 2 bases at J, with 7 bases between. The CDR3 contains 14 residues. DNA for the CDR3: TGTGCCAGCAGCTTGAGCAGGACTGGAAACACCATATATTTT. Translation gives CASSLSRTGNTIYF. Using reference TRBV5-8 and TRBJ1-3 for the parts outside the CDR3, the full variable domain is EAGVTQSPTHLIKTRGQQATLRCSPISGHTSVYWYQQALGLGLQFLLWYDEGEERNRGNFPPRFSGRQFPNYSSELNVNALELEDSALYLCASSLSRTGNTIYFGEGSWLTVV.